This TCR beta chain originates from a study of identical twins. Broader study findings: Memory repertoires lacked the insertion deficit that abundant cord blood beta clonotypes showed.

V lost 7 bases and J 1 base, leaving 11 bases between the germline ends. Germline CDR1 is SQVTM and CDR2 is ANQGSEA. The CDR3 has 13 residues. TCRdb passed the 5' RACE reads through MiXCR, listing each CDR3 protein once. Of a few hundred thousand distinct CDR3 sequences listed, around 20% are singletons. This clonotype was picked up many times. Its cognate antigen is unknown. The specimen was naive T cells sorted from blood. This sequence originates from a man aged 45 to 65 in good health. The chain carries TRBV29-1 and TRBJ2-1, with a possible D match to TRBD2 (7 bases). The CDR3 DNA is TGCAGCGGCAGGGGAGGGTCCTACAATGAGCAGTTCTTC. Its protein is CSGRGGSYNEQFF.